One sample yielded the 16 T cell receptor beta chains listed below, sequenced in a study of T cell repertoires in cytomegalovirus infection. Their recognized antigens are unknown. One entry per CDR3 protein, called by TCRdb with MiXCR from the reads. The data hold 900,000 to 950,000 distinct CDR3 sequences, with 30% to 40% observed a single time. The material was cultured CD8+ T cells from PBMCs, obtained from culture after CMV antigen stimulation. The source of these receptors is a human donor in good health (CMV status not recorded). Some clones in this sample may be carry-over from other donors' samples.

This clonotype was found a few times. The chain employs TRBV27 and TRBJ2-7; unclear D gene. Trimming left V 5 bases short and J 2 bases short, with 10 bases between. The length of the CDR3 is 13 residues. Germline CDR1 reads MNHEY; CDR2 reads SMNVEV (reference sequence). CDR3 residues: CASSLKGPYEQYF. The CDR3 nucleotides read TGTGCCAGCAGTCTGAAGGGCCCCTACGAGCAGTACTTC.

This clonotype was observed a few times. The chain carries TRBV2 and TRBJ1-5; D unclear. The CDR3 covers 15 residues. V shed 2 bases and J shed 6 bases, with 14 bases lying between them. The germline CDR1 and CDR2 sequences are SNHLY and FYNNEI. CDR3 DNA sequence: TGTGCCAGCAGTGAACCAGCCTTAGAGGGTCAGCCCCAGCATTTT. Protein product: CASSEPALEGQPQHF.

The chain uses TRBV25-1 and TRBJ1-1; D gene ambiguous. Trimming removed 1 base at V and 1 base at J, with 7 bases between. CDR3 length: 14 residues. Germline values: CDR1 MGHDK, CDR2 SYGVNS. The CDR3 loop is CASSELTTNTEAFF. The CDR3 bases are TGTGCCAGCAGTGAATTGACCACGAACACTGAAGCTTTCTTT.

As concerns this clonotype: A much larger clone differs from this one at a single base, so this may be a read error. The V call is TRBV7-1, the J call TRBJ2-7; 10 bases line up with TRBD2. TRBV7-1 is sorted into the ORF group, with uncertain function. CDR3 size: 15 residues. The chain's CDR3 is CPSSSPLAGQDEQYF. CDR3 coding DNA: TGTCCCAGCAGCTCCCCACTAGCGGGGCAGGACGAGCAGTACTTC.

The sample holds one count of this clonotype. This chain's CDR3 is CATWEGDRGNGNTIYF. CDR3 in DNA: TGTGCCACCTGGGAAGGGGACAGGGGTAATGGAAACACCATATATTTT. The chain joins TRBV10-3 to TRBJ1-3; TRBD1 matches 10 bases. Germline values: CDR1 ENHRY, CDR2 SYGVKD. CDR3 length: 16 residues. J lost 3 bases, V lost 10 bases, and 12 bases had no gene match.

This clonotype was seen a handful of times. One junction end does not reproduce the germline sequence, and a read error may be involved. This rearrangement joins TRBV2 to TRBJ2-3; 13 bases fit TRBD2. Germline CDR1 SNHLY, CDR2 FYNNEI. The CDR3 runs to 16 residues. The CDR3 loop is CASREGTSGDADTQYF. In DNA, the CDR3 is TGTGCCAGCAGGGAAGGGACTAGCGGGGATGCAGATACGCAGTATTTT.

This chain joins TRBV12-3 or TRBV12-4 and TRBJ2-5, with D possibly matching TRBD1 (6 bases). The V gene lost 3 bases and the J gene lost 7 bases, with 18 bases spanning the gap. This CDR3 has 15 residues. Here the CDR3 reads CASSFRTDMRGTQYF. Here the CDR3 DNA reads TGTGCCAGCAGTTTTAGGACAGATATGAGAGGGACCCAGTACTTC.

This clonotype was seen more than once but under ten times. The chain uses TRBV6-1 and TRBJ1-1; D is undetermined. CDR1 MNHNS and CDR2 SASEGT come from the germline V gene. The CDR3 has 15 amino acids. The V end lost 6 bases, the J end lost 3 bases, and 17 bases lay between the germline ends. CDR3 residues: CASSRRSLGDTEAFF. CDR3 nucleotide sequence: TGTGCCAGCAGCCGTCGCTCCCTTGGGGACACTGAAGCTTTCTTT.

This rearrangement joins TRBV27 to TRBJ2-1; 7 bases are a match to TRBD1. The V segment lost 11 bases and the J segment 5 bases; nucleotides outside the gene matches: 12. The V gene's germline CDR1 is MNHEY and CDR2 SMNVEV (reference sequence). The CDR3 is 14 amino acids. The CDR3 DNA reads as TGTGCCGGCATTCGGACAGGACTCGACAATGAGCAGTTCTTC. Translation gives CAGIRTGLDNEQFF.

This clonotype was recorded once. The rearrangement links TRBV7-2 to TRBJ1-1; possible D gene TRBD1, 5 bases. CDR1 is SGHTA, CDR2 FQGNSA, per germline. Trimming took 6 bases from V and 6 from J, leaving 14 bases between them. This CDR3 is built from 13 residues. The CDR3 loop is CASSHWGDAEAFF. CDR3 sequence (DNA): TGTGCCAGCAGTCATTGGGGGGACGCTGAAGCTTTCTTT.

The chain uses TRBV12-3 or TRBV12-4 and TRBJ2-3; TRBD2 agrees at 12 bases. CDR3 length equals 15 residues. J was trimmed by 0 bases and V by 7 bases; bases with no gene match: 2. CDR3 in amino acids: CASTTSGGSTDTQYF. CDR3 in DNA: TGTGCCAGCACCACTAGCGGGGGGAGCACAGATACGCAGTATTTT.

In this sample, this clonotype turned up a few times. This CDR3 reads CASSLGRAEEQFF. The CDR3 DNA sequence: TGTGCCAGCAGCTTAGGCCGGGCCGAAGAGCAGTTCTTC. The chain couples TRBV7-9 to TRBJ2-1; D gene ambiguous. V lost 1 base and J 10 bases, leaving 11 bases between the germline ends. Per germline, CDR1 SEHNR and CDR2 FQNEAQ (reference sequence). There are 13 residues in the CDR3.

V is TRBV7-6 and J is TRBJ2-3; a weak D match, TRBD1 (6 bases). Germline assignment: CDR1 SGHVS and CDR2 FNYEAQ. The germline V and J ends were trimmed by 5 bases and 4 bases, with 16 bases remaining between them. The CDR3 consists of 15 residues. For the CDR3, the DNA is TGTGCCAGCAGCCCCGGGACACTAATCTCAGATACGCAGTATTTT. This codes for CASSPGTLISDTQYF.

The rearrangement uses TRBV6-2 or TRBV6-3 and TRBJ2-1, with TRBD2 matching over 15 bases. The CDR3 sequence is 17 residues long. Germline-derived CDR1 and CDR2 are MNHEY and SVGEGT. CDR3 sequence: CVTEGLAGGFRYNEQFF. The CDR3 DNA reads TGTGTCACCGAGGGACTAGCGGGGGGTTTTCGTTACAATGAGCAGTTCTTC.

The chain has TRBV10-2 and TRBJ2-3; D may be TRBD2 (5 bases). CDR3 length equals 16 residues. V was shortened by 0 bases and J by 2 bases, with 12 bases between the two germline ends. From germline, CDR1 is WSHSY and CDR2 SAAADI. The CDR3 loop is CASSESAVKTTDTQYF. The CDR3 DNA sequence: TGCGCCAGCAGTGAGTCAGCGGTTAAGACCACAGATACGCAGTATTTT.

The chain links TRBV3-1 to TRBJ1-5; no clear D. V was cut by 0 bases and J by 0 bases, with 12 bases left in between. From germline, CDR1 is LGHDT and CDR2 YNNKEL (reference sequence). The CDR3 spans 17 residues. The CDR3 DNA reads TGTGCCAGCAGCCAAGAACGCACACCTTATAGCAATCAGCCCCAGCATTTT. This encodes CASSQERTPYSNQPQHF. The whole variable domain, remainder taken from reference TRBV3-1 and TRBJ1-5, is DTAVSQTPKYLVTQMGNDKSIKCEQNLGHDTMYWYKQDSKKFLKIMFSYNNKELIINETVPNRFSPKSPDKAHLNLHINSLELGDSAVYFCASSQERTPYSNQPQHFGDGTRLSIL.